This TCR beta chain comes out of a study of T cells in Graves' hyperthyroidism and ophthalmopathy. Trimming took 5 bases from V and 0 from J, leaving 8 bases between them. CDR1 and CDR2 (germline): KGHDR, SFDVKD. The CDR3 extends over 14 amino acids. Amplification of TCR beta CDR3 regions used RNA as the template. The HTBI primer set was used in a first-round RT-PCR of the TCR CDR3. TCRdb passed the multiplex PCR reads through MiXCR, listing each CDR3 protein once. Here the sample spans a few hundred thousand distinct CDR3 sequences, 40% to 55% being singletons. This clonotype was counted only a few times.

The source material was peripheral blood or thyroid tissue (not recorded which). The chain employs TRBV24-1 and TRBJ2-3; D is undetermined. The source of this sequence is a young woman with Graves' hyperthyroidism. The CDR3 DNA follows: TGTGCCACCAGTGTATCTGCGAGCACAGATACGCAGTATTTT. It encodes CATSVSASTDTQYF.